This record looks at one TCR beta chain sequence and its context. The antigen remains unidentified. The data were taken from a study of cytomegalovirus exposure and HLA in healthy donors. It was with 60 Vbeta and 13 Jbeta primers that the PCR ran. Sequenced by immunoSEQ multiplex PCR; TCRdb stores in-frame clones only, minus some. The listing contains under 250,000 clones. Study-level results: A later analysis revealed that TCR association rates differed between HLA loci, peaking at DRB1 and bottoming out at HLA-C. Later analysis demonstrated an association between a missense DCLRE1C variant and TCR beta V- and J-gene trimming.

From germline, CDR1 is SNHLY and CDR2 FYNNEI. There are 16 residues in the CDR3. The ends lost 5 bases at V and 3 bases at J; junction bases unmatched: 13. The receptor's source is a girl aged 2 to 10 in good health and CMV-seropositive. The chain joins TRBV2 to TRBJ2-7; 7 bases fit TRBD2. The source material was PBMCs. This CDR3 is CASSPQTPAGSYEQYF. As DNA, the CDR3 is TGTGCCAGCAGTCCACAAACACCAGCGGGGAGCTACGAGCAGTACTTC.